This T cell receptor beta chain stems from a study of T-cell reconstitution after alpha-beta-depleted transplantation in children. This clonotype was observed at least ten times. CDR1 is LGHDT and CDR2 is YNNKEL in the germline V gene (reference sequence). V shed 5 bases and J shed 7 bases, with 18 bases lying between them. The CDR3 loop spans 15 amino acids. The library targeted TCRbeta and was prepared with unique molecular identifiers. One entry per CDR3 protein, called by TCRdb with MiXCR from the PCR reads. The top ten hold less than 35% of the sample, which has roughly 120,000 distinct CDR3 sequences, approximately 10% seen once.

The sample was PBMCs, taken before TCRalphabeta/CD19-depleted stem cell transplant. V is TRBV3-1 and J is TRBJ2-1; D is tentatively TRBD1 or TRBD2 (5 bases each). This TCR was sampled from a boy younger than 10 with acute lymphoblastic leukemia, due to receive a stem cell transplant. CDR3 in amino acids: CASSFGTMIGNEQFF. The CDR3 DNA sequence: TGTGCCAGCAGCTTTGGGACGATGATAGGGAATGAGCAGTTCTTC.